Included here is one TCR beta chain sequence, with context. The data were taken from a study of blood T cell repertoires in COVID-19. In the source study's methods: Estimated nucleated cell counts came from reference gene primer amplification. Measured with immunoSEQ multiplex PCR; TCRdb has only the in-frame clones, and not every one. V and J calls and clone size come straight from that table; D and trimming were deduced from the DNA. The table includes some 180,000 clones, about four fifths detected once. Seattle researchers signed up patients amid active infection and tracked them longitudinally. This CDR3 is 16 amino acids long. CDR1 is LNHNV and CDR2 is YYDKDF in the germline V gene (reference sequence). Trimming left V 3 bases short and J 2 bases short, with 14 bases between.

Sequencing was performed on peripheral blood. The receptor comes from a woman between 55 and 75 years old with COVID-19, enrolled during active disease. This chain joins TRBV15 and TRBJ1-3; no firm D call. For the CDR3, the DNA is TGTGCCACCAGCAGGGCAGAATACGTAACTGGAAACACCATATATTTT. This codes for CATSRAEYVTGNTIYF.